These T cell receptor beta chains were read from a single sample in a study of cytomegalovirus exposure and HLA in healthy donors. Profiling relied on immunoSEQ multiplex PCR, and the TCRdb table lists in-frame clones only, not all of them. The sample shows about 220,000 clones, roughly 82% of them seen only once. Sequencing was performed on PBMCs. Every receptor here comes from a woman in her 40s in good health and CMV-seropositive. Each CDR3 is given with its conserved first and last residue. The D gene is left open where the match is weak. Not every row has a clone size; where given, it reads once, few, many or a size class.

TRBJ1-2	NA	NA	TRBV21-1	CASSKEGTDTYGYTF	TGTGCCAGCAGCAAAGAAGGGACAGACACCTATGGCTACACCTTC
TRBJ2-2	NA	NA	TRBV7-9	CSSSPRRQNTGELFF	TGTTCCAGCAGCCCCAGGCGACAAAACACCGGGGAGCTGTTTTTT
TRBJ2-5	NA	NA	TRBV6-1	CASRETGTLGTQYF	TGTGCCAGCAGAGAAACAGGGACCTTGGGGACCCAGTACTTC
TRBJ2-1	TRBD2	NA	TRBV7-2	CASSLELAAYNEQFF	TGTGCCAGCAGCTTAGAACTAGCGGCCTACAATGAGCAGTTCTTC
TRBJ2-5	NA	NA	TRBV19	CASTSETQYF	TGTGCCAGTACCTCAGAGACCCAGTACTTC
TRBJ2-7	TRBD2	NA	TRBV7-8	CASSWPRGGLTYEQYF	TGTGCCAGCAGCTGGCCACGGGGGGGGCTGACCTACGAGCAGTACTTC
TRBJ2-3	TRBD2	once	TRBV7-9	CASSPSGLAGGDTQYF	TGTGCCAGCAGCCCTTCGGGACTAGCGGGAGGAGATACGCAGTATTTT
TRBJ2-6	TRBD1	NA	TRBV27	CASSPQGAGANVLTF	TGTGCCAGCAGTCCACAGGGGGCTGGGGCCAACGTCCTGACTTTC
TRBJ1-3	TRBD1	NA	TRBV4-1	CASSQGPTGAGNTIYF	TGCGCCAGCAGCCAAGGCCCGACAGGGGCAGGAAACACCATATATTTT
TRBJ2-5	NA	NA	TRBV7-9	CASSTRAGETQYF	TGTGCCAGCAGCACAAGGGCAGGGGAGACCCAGTACTTC
TRBJ1-4	NA	NA	TRBV5-8	CASSLGTGSLIEKLFF	TGTGCCAGCAGCTTGGGGACGGGGTCCCTAATTGAAAAACTGTTTTTT
TRBJ1-1	TRBD1	NA	TRBV11-2	CASSLSWTGGTEAFF	TGTGCCAGCAGCCTTTCCTGGACAGGGGGAACTGAAGCTTTCTTT
TRBJ1-3	NA	NA	TRBV27	CASSLRPGNTIYF	TGTGCCAGCAGTTTACGTCCTGGAAACACCATATATTTT
TRBJ1-4	NA	NA	TRBV11-2	CASSLSRVSEKLFF	TGTGCCAGCAGCTTAAGCAGGGTCAGTGAAAAACTGTTTTTT
TRBJ1-5	NA	NA	TRBV7-9	CASSGGEVSNQPQHF	TGTGCCAGCAGCGGGGGGGAGGTGAGCAATCAGCCCCAGCATTTT
TRBJ2-3	NA	NA	TRBV9	CASSVFAGTSTDTQYF	TGTGCCAGCAGCGTTTTCGCAGGGACTAGCACAGATACGCAGTATTTT
TRBJ2-3	TRBD1	NA	TRBV5-6	CASSSGQGTDTQYF	TGTGCCAGCAGCTCTGGACAGGGGACCGATACGCAGTATTTT
TRBJ2-1	TRBD2	once	TRBV11-1	CASAWGVGRAINEQFF	TGTGCCAGCGCCTGGGGAGTCGGGAGGGCCATCAATGAGCAGTTCTTC
TRBJ2-1	TRBD2	NA	TRBV5-6	CASSLGTSGANEQFF	TGTGCCAGCAGCCTCGGGACTAGCGGGGCCAATGAGCAGTTCTTC
TRBJ2-1	TRBD2	NA	TRBV27	CASSLLAGGVYNEQFF	TGTGCCAGCAGTCTCCTCGCGGGGGGCGTATACAATGAGCAGTTCTTC
TRBJ2-1	TRBD2	NA	TRBV10-3	CAITQTSGRVKSVGEQFF	TGTGCCATCACCCAGACTAGCGGGAGGGTTAAATCAGTCGGTGAGCAGTTCTTC
TRBJ2-7	NA	NA	TRBV7-9	CASSQQNRKDEQYF	TGTGCCAGCAGCCAACAAAACCGTAAAGACGAGCAGTACTTC
TRBJ1-4	NA	NA	TRBV7-9	CASSLGGQGRELFF	TGTGCCAGCAGCTTAGGTGGCCAGGGCAGGGAACTGTTTTTT
TRBJ2-4	NA	NA	TRBV19	CASSVGRAKNIQYF	TGTGCCAGTAGTGTCGGCAGGGCAAAAAACATTCAGTACTTC
TRBJ2-3	TRBD2	once	TRBV5-1	CASSLDRLAGGTDTQYF	TGCGCCAGCAGCTTGGATCGGCTAGCGGGGGGCACAGATACGCAGTATTTT
TRBJ2-1	TRBD1	once	TRBV7-6	CASSSQGGEQFF	TGTGCCAGCAGCTCACAGGGGGGTGAGCAGTTCTTC
TRBJ1-1	NA	NA	TRBV25-1	CASSERNRVTEAFF	TGTGCCAGCAGTGAACGAAACAGGGTCACTGAAGCTTTCTTT
TRBJ2-7	TRBD1	NA	TRBV6-5	CASSYSDRGNYEQYF	TGTGCCAGCAGTTACTCGGACAGGGGGAACTACGAGCAGTACTTC
TRBJ2-1	TRBD2	few	TRBV6-5	CASSRLAGGYNEQFF	TGTGCCAGCAGCCGTCTAGCGGGGGGTTACAATGAGCAGTTCTTC
TRBJ2-3	TRBD1	NA	TRBV2	CASSSDRGRTDTQYF	TGTGCCAGCAGCTCAGACAGGGGGCGGACAGATACGCAGTATTTT
TRBJ2-6	TRBD2	NA	TRBV5-1	CASGLAGGAGANVLTF	TGCGCCAGCGGACTAGCGGGAGGAGCGGGGGCCAACGTCCTGACTTTC
TRBJ2-3	NA	NA	TRBV9	CASSVGTSKGADTQYF	TGTGCCAGCAGCGTTGGGACCTCCAAGGGGGCAGATACGCAGTATTTT
TRBJ2-2	TRBD2	NA	TRBV5-1	CASSLDTSGGSNTGELFF	TGCGCCAGCAGCTTGGATACTAGCGGGGGGTCGAACACCGGGGAGCTGTTTTTT
TRBJ2-3	TRBD1	NA	TRBV2	CASSRTGRSTDTQYF	TGTGCCAGCAGTAGGACAGGGCGGAGTACAGATACGCAGTATTTT
TRBJ1-2	TRBD1	NA	TRBV7-9	CASSGGTGGDGYTF	TGTGCCAGCAGCGGGGGGACAGGGGGCGATGGCTACACCTTC
TRBJ2-3	TRBD2	once	TRBV25-1	CASSEFLAGGTDTQYF	TGTGCCAGCAGTGAATTCCTAGCGGGGGGCACAGATACGCAGTATTTT
TRBJ1-6	TRBD1	once	TRBV2	CASSLTGDNSPLHF	TGTGCCAGCAGTCTGACAGGGGATAATTCACCCCTCCACTTT
TRBJ1-2	NA	NA	TRBV5-5	CASSLGVGSNYGYTF	TGTGCCAGCAGCTTGGGAGTGGGGAGTAACTATGGCTACACCTTC
TRBJ1-2	NA	few	TRBV10-3	CATRSGGEDYGYTF	TGTGCCACGCGTTCGGGGGGCGAGGACTATGGCTACACCTTC
TRBJ2-1	NA	NA	TRBV11-3	CASRNRAGGYNEQFF	TGTGCCAGCAGGAACAGGGCCGGAGGTTACAATGAGCAGTTCTTC
TRBJ2-1	TRBD2	NA	TRBV5-1	CASSYLAGGNNEQFF	TGCGCCAGCAGCTACCTAGCGGGGGGTAACAATGAGCAGTTCTTC
TRBJ2-4	NA	NA	TRBV6-4	CASSEEGGDIQYF	TGTGCCAGCAGTGAAGAGGGGGGGGACATTCAGTACTTC
TRBJ1-4	NA	NA	TRBV7-9	CASSLQDPSKLFF	TGTGCCAGCAGCTTGCAGGATCCATCAAAACTGTTTTTT
TRBJ1-2	NA	NA	TRBV30	CAWFPLPVRLKGYTF	TGTGCCTGGTTCCCCCTGCCTGTCCGACTTAAGGGCTACACCTTC
TRBJ2-1	TRBD2	NA	TRBV18	CASSPAGGANEQFF	TGTGCCAGCTCACCGGCGGGGGGGGCAAATGAGCAGTTCTTC
TRBJ2-1	TRBD2	NA	TRBV6-4	CASSEWSGVYNEQFF	TGTGCCAGCAGTGAGTGGAGCGGGGTCTACAATGAGCAGTTCTTC
TRBJ2-3	NA	NA	TRBV20-1	CSALRSDTQYF	TGCAGTGCTCTCAGATCAGATACGCAGTATTTT
TRBJ2-5	TRBD1	NA	TRBV7-8	CASSPTGRAETQYF	TGTGCCAGCAGCCCGACAGGGCGGGCGGAGACCCAGTACTTC
TRBJ2-2	TRBD2	NA	TRBV30	CAWTPLAVNTGELFF	TGTGCCTGGACCCCCCTAGCGGTAAACACCGGGGAGCTGTTTTTT
TRBJ1-2	NA	NA	TRBV19	CASTTGEGIYGYTF	TGTGCCAGTACCACTGGGGAGGGGATCTATGGCTACACCTTC
TRBJ1-2	NA	few	TRBV19	CASSIDRVSNYGYTF	TGTGCCAGTAGTATAGATCGGGTCAGCAACTATGGCTACACCTTC